The rows below give T cell receptor beta chains drawn from one sample of a study of OX40 agonist ivuxolimab in advanced cancers. TCRdb's copy holds only in-frame clones and misses some; the assay was immunoSEQ multiplex PCR. The sample records 40,000 to 45,000 clones, 70% to 90% being singletons. The sample was CD4+ or CD8+ T cells sorted from blood, taken in a trial of the OX40 agonist ivuxolimab. The receptors come from an adult with an advanced solid tumor such as melanoma, head and neck, liver or kidney cancer. Each CDR3 is given with its conserved first and last residue. D genes are given only for firm matches. The size entry is marked missing in some rows and otherwise reads once, few, many or a size class.

D gene	V gene	J gene	clone size	CDR3 protein	CDR3 DNA
TRBD1	TRBV5-1	TRBJ1-2	.	CASSVDRLNYGYTF	TGCGCCAGCAGCGTGGACAGGCTAAACTATGGCTACACCTTC
.	TRBV7-6	TRBJ1-2	.	CASGGGSDHYGYTF	TGTGCCAGCGGGGGAGGGAGTGATCACTATGGCTACACCTTC
TRBD2	TRBV6-1	TRBJ2-1	.	CASSAGLAGADNEQFF	TGTGCCAGCAGTGCCGGACTAGCGGGAGCCGACAATGAGCAGTTCTTC
.	TRBV19	TRBJ2-1	.	CASSAQPHMRQFF	TGTGCCAGTAGTGCCCAACCGCACATGAGGCAGTTCTTC
.	TRBV29-1	TRBJ1-5	once	CSVSWTGGQPQHF	TGCAGCGTTTCCTGGACTGGGGGACAGCCCCAGCATTTT
.	TRBV28	TRBJ2-7	.	CASGIGGRNEQYF	TGTGCCAGCGGCATAGGGGGGAGAAACGAGCAGTACTTC
.	TRBV7-6	TRBJ1-1	.	CASSLIEGRGTEAFF	TGTGCCAGCAGCTTAATCGAAGGGCGGGGCACTGAAGCTTTCTTT
.	TRBV7-9	TRBJ2-7	.	CASSSDQISYEQYF	TGTGCCAGCAGCTCGGATCAAATATCCTACGAGCAGTACTTC
.	TRBV7-8	TRBJ1-2	few	CASSLVARGYGYTF	TGTGCCAGCAGCTTAGTAGCCCGAGGGTATGGCTACACCTTC
.	TRBV2	TRBJ2-7	.	CASSELRTANEQYF	TGTGCCAGCAGTGAACTCCGGACAGCGAACGAGCAGTACTTC
.	TRBV6-6	TRBJ1-2	.	CASSYPDRLYGYTF	TGTGCCAGCAGTTACCCAGACAGACTCTATGGCTACACCTTC
.	TRBV10-2	TRBJ2-7	.	CASSSGGYEQYF	TGCGCCAGCAGTTCTGGCGGCTACGAGCAGTACTTC
TRBD2	TRBV5-8	TRBJ2-7	.	CASSPPPGLAGSPYEQYF	TGTGCCAGCAGCCCCCCCCCTGGACTAGCGGGCAGTCCCTACGAGCAGTACTTC
.	TRBV20-1	TRBJ1-2	.	CSAPFRGGYTF	TGCAGTGCCCCCTTTCGGGGGGGCTACACCTTC
.	TRBV5-4	TRBJ1-5	.	CASSLKRGDQPQHF	TGTGCCAGCAGCTTGAAGAGGGGGGATCAGCCCCAGCATTTT
.	TRBV6-5	TRBJ2-7	once	CASSYFGGGSYEQYF	TGTGCCAGCAGTTACTTCGGCGGAGGGAGCTACGAGCAGTACTTC
.	TRBV11-2	TRBJ1-2	.	CASSPLPPNYGYTF	TGTGCCAGCAGCCCCCTCCCTCCTAACTATGGCTACACCTTC
.	TRBV6-5	TRBJ2-4	.	CASRRGISKNIQYF	TGTGCCAGCAGGAGGGGGATTTCCAAAAACATTCAGTACTTC
.	TRBV5-1	TRBJ2-3	.	CASSLGDGTDTQYF	TGCGCCAGCAGCTTGGGGGACGGCACAGATACGCAGTATTTT
TRBD1	TRBV28	TRBJ1-5	once	CASSSTGADFSNQPQHF	TGTGCCAGCAGTTCCACAGGGGCCGATTTCAGCAATCAGCCCCAGCATTTT
.	TRBV29-1	TRBJ1-2	.	CSAMGNVNSNYGYTF	TGCAGCGCGATGGGGAATGTAAATTCGAACTATGGCTACACCTTC
.	TRBV7-3	TRBJ2-1	.	CASSLQGGLAYNEQFF	TGTGCCAGCAGCCTCCAGGGCGGGTTGGCCTACAATGAGCAGTTCTTC
.	TRBV6-1	TRBJ1-4	.	CASSEVDEKLFF	TGTGCCAGCAGTGAAGTGGATGAAAAACTGTTTTTT
.	TRBV5-1	TRBJ1-5	.	CASSLAGNSNQPQHF	TGCGCCAGCAGCTTGGCAGGGAATAGCAATCAGCCCCAGCATTTT
.	TRBV7-9	TRBJ1-4	once	CASSPLWALEKLFF	TGTGCCAGCAGCCCACTTTGGGCCTTAGAAAAACTGTTTTTT
.	TRBV29-1	TRBJ2-3	.	CSVGTSTDTQYF	TGCAGCGTAGGGACTAGCACAGATACGCAGTATTTT
.	TRBV29-1	TRBJ2-1	.	CSVVYRGGNEQFF	TGCAGCGTTGTTTACAGGGGAGGAAATGAGCAGTTCTTC
.	TRBV7-8	TRBJ2-1	few	CASTREGGSYNEQFF	TGTGCCAGCACCCGAGAAGGGGGTTCCTACAATGAGCAGTTCTTC
TRBD2	TRBV4-1	TRBJ2-1	.	CASSRVGLAGVGEQFF	TGCGCCAGCAGCCGTGTGGGACTAGCGGGAGTCGGTGAGCAGTTCTTC